This T cell receptor beta chain was sequenced for a study of shared clonotypes between healthy human individuals. Broader study findings: Among donors, sharing of clonotypes was expected to be affected by sequencing depth. The naive CD4 repertoires of a handful of donors were compared, and 5% to 6.5% of clonotypes were shared.

Samples underwent the assay at deep level. Researchers divided each subset's genomic DNA evenly across several immunoSEQ plates. Produced via immunoSEQ multiplex PCR; TCRdb's table is partial and in-frame only. The data hold about a million clones, with under 80% observed a single time. To note about this clone: Its target is not known.

The TCR sequence derives from a man between 18 and 35 years old in good health. Sequenced: memory CD4+ T cells sorted from blood. Described subset: CD45RA-negative fraction.

The CDR3 is CASSRRIQFLAGFTDTQYF. In DNA, the CDR3 is TGTGCCAGCAGCCGCCGCATTCAGTTTCTAGCGGGATTCACAGATACGCAGTATTTT. This rearrangement joins TRBV7-2 to TRBJ2-3; 9 bases map to TRBD2. The ends lost 5 bases at V and 2 bases at J; junction bases unmatched: 17. CDR3 length equals 19 residues. CDR1 and CDR2 (germline): SGHTA, FQGNSA. The whole variable domain, remainder taken from reference TRBV7-2 and TRBJ2-3, is GAGVSQSPSNKVTEKGKDVELRCDPISGHTALYWYRQSLGQGLEFLIYFQGNSAPDKSGLPSDRFSAERTGGSVSTLTIQRTQQEDSAVYLCASSRRIQFLAGFTDTQYFGPGTRLTVL.